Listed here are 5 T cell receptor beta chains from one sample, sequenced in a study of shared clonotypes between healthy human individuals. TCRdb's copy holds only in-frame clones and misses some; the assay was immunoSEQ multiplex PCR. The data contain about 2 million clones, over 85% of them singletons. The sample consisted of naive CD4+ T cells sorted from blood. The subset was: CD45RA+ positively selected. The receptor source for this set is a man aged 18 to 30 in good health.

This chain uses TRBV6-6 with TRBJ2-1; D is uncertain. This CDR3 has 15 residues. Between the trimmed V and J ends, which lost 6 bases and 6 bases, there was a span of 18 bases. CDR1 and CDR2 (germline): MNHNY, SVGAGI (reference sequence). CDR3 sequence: CASSPWADITNEQFF. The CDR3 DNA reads TGTGCCAGCAGCCCCTGGGCAGACATTACCAATGAGCAGTTCTTC.

This CDR3 is CATETGTPLNYTF. The DNA for the CDR3 is TGTGCCACCGAGACAGGGACCCCCCTCAACTACACCTTC. This sequence joins TRBV6-1 and TRBJ1-2; TRBD1 matches at 7 bases. The CDR3 sequence is 13 residues long. V lost 10 bases, J lost 10 bases, and 15 bases stayed unmatched. Germline assignment: CDR1 MNHNS and CDR2 SASEGT.

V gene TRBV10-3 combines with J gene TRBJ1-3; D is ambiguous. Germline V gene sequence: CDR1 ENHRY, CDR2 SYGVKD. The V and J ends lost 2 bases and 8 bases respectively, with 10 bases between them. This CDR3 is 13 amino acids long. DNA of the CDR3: TGTGCCATCAGTGAGGGAATAGGAGACACCATATATTTT. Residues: CAISEGIGDTIYF.

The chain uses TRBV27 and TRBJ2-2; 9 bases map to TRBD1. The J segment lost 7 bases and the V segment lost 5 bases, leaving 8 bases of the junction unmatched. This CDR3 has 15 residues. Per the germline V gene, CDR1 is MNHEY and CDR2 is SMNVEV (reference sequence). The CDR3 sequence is CASSIGQGIIGELFF. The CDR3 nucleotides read TGTGCCAGCAGTATCGGACAGGGGATAATCGGGGAGCTGTTTTTT.

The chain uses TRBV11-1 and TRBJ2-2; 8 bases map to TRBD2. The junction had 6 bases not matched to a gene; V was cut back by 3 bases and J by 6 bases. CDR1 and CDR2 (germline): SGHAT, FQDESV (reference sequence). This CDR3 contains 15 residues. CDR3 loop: CASSFGTSGPGELFF. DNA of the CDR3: TGTGCCAGCAGCTTCGGGACTAGTGGCCCCGGGGAGCTGTTTTTT.